This TCR beta chain was documented in a study of beta chain features in type 1 diabetes. The entirety of the isolated RNA underwent reverse transcription, so expressed TCRB transcripts were sequenced. Sequencing was performed with immunoSEQ multiplex PCR; in TCRdb, only in-frame clones are kept and a portion is missing. This table holds about 140,000 clones, 9.5% to 10% found once. The TCR sequence derives from a woman aged 35 to 49 in good health. The source material was central memory CD4+ T cells from blood.

This chain's CDR3 is CASSLWTSGFF. The CDR3 nucleotides are TGTGCCAGCAGTTTATGGACCAGCGGATTCTTC. This chain joins TRBV6-1 and TRBJ2-1; possibly TRBD2 for D (5 bases). Germline lookup yields CDR1 MNHNS and CDR2 SASEGT. Trimming shortened V by 5 bases and J by 16 bases, and 15 bases separated the two germline ends. The CDR3 loop spans 11 amino acids.